The T cell receptor beta chain described here comes from a study of T cell responses to AZD1222 COVID-19 vaccine. The V and J ends lost 6 bases and 11 bases, in that order; junction bases with no gene match: 11. The germline V gene has CDR1 MNHEY and CDR2 SVGEGT. The CDR3 covers 15 residues. The study, taken as a whole, reports: Females outnumbered males among donors, who were mostly white British; clonal diversity was possibly underestimated.

The data were produced by immunoSEQ multiplex PCR, yet TCRdb's version contains in-frame clones alone and is incomplete. The repertoire holds around 120,000 clones, nearly 90% seen once, with roughly 2.5% in the top ten. Comments on this clone: Antigen unknown.

The input for sequencing was peripheral blood, taken 28 days after the second AZD1222 dose. This TCR was sampled from an adult who received the AZD1222 COVID-19 vaccine. J is TRBJ1-6 and V is TRBV6-2 or TRBV6-3; 9 bases agree with TRBD1. The CDR3 loop reads CASSRPGQGMTPLHF. CDR3 nucleotides: TGTGCCAGCAGCCGACCGGGACAGGGTATGACACCCCTCCACTTT.